This T cell receptor (beta chain) appears in the sequencing data of a study of CD8 T cells in ankylosing spondylitis. J gave up 3 bases and V 6 bases, and 8 bases lay outside the gene matches. The CDR3 has 15 amino acids. Germline lookup yields CDR1 SGHKS and CDR2 YYEKEE (reference sequence). Study findings and constraints: Both synovial fluid and blood in reactive arthritis had previously been reported to carry some motif variants. According to the report, clones linked to the disease were significantly enriched in matched synovial fluid samples taken from ankylosing spondylitis patients. Ankylosing spondylitis blood appeared to be characterized by a TCR beta motif of under 10 highly homologous variants.

One entry per CDR3 protein results from TCRdb running MiXCR on the 5' RACE reads. Of tens of thousands of distinct CDR3 sequences in the sample, 6.2% were seen once. This clonotype has a count of ten or more. The antigen is undetermined. This chain joins TRBV5-5 and TRBJ2-3; 9 bases match TRBD1. The sequencing input was synovial fluid, either unsorted or a sorted T cell fraction (not recorded which). This clonotype was obtained from a male donor with ankylosing spondylitis. The CDR3 sequence is CASNGQGLRTDTQYF. The CDR3 DNA is TGTGCCAGCAACGGACAGGGGTTGAGAACAGATACGCAGTATTTT.